This entry describes one T cell receptor (beta chain). In the same sample, other DNA sequences code for this CDR3. The data were taken from a study of OX40 agonist ivuxolimab in advanced cancers. As for the study in general: Over 30% of patients had received prior checkpoint inhibitor therapy.

The CDR3 consists of 12 residues. Germline trimming cut 3 bases from V and 7 bases from J; bases unmatched to any gene: 1. Looked up from germline, CDR1 is SGDLS and CDR2 is YYNGEE. Profiled with immunoSEQ multiplex PCR; TCRdb holds only in-frame clones, not every one. The sample contains 69,000 or so clones, around 89% of which appear only once. The genes are TRBV9 and TRBJ2-1, with 7 bases fitting TRBD2. The clonotype originates from an adult with an advanced solid tumor such as melanoma, head and neck, liver or kidney cancer. The source was CD4+ or CD8+ T cells sorted from blood, collected in a trial of the OX40 agonist ivuxolimab. CDR3 bases: TGTGCCAGCAGCGGACTAGCAAATGAGCAGTTCTTC. Its protein is CASSGLANEQFF. Supplemented by reference TRBV9 and TRBJ2-1, the full variable domain reads DSGVTQTPKHLITATGQRVTLRCSPRSGDLSVYWYQQSLDQGLQFLIQYYNGEERAKGNILERFSAQQFPDLHSELNLSSLELGDSALYFCASSGLANEQFFGPGTRLTVL.